This T cell receptor (beta chain) was sequenced for a study of blood T cell repertoires in COVID-19. About the research overall: T cells, B-cell-depleted T cells, or PBMCs provided the cDNA or gDNA that served as material.

The protocol was immunoSEQ multiplex PCR, while the TCRdb copy is restricted to in-frame clones and leaves out a portion. The sample carries over 250,000 clones, about 89% recorded once. The CDR3 consists of 13 residues. Germline V gene sequence: CDR1 MNHEY, CDR2 SVGEGT. Trimming took off 5 bases at V and 4 bases at J, with 8 bases between the two ends. The receptor comes from a man aged 40-55 years who had recovered from COVID-19. Material: peripheral blood. The rearrangement joins TRBV6-2 or TRBV6-3 to TRBJ2-2, with unresolved D. The CDR3 sequence is CASSPGPTGELFF. CDR3 DNA: TGTGCCAGCAGTCCGGGTCCCACCGGGGAGCTGTTTTTT.